This TCR beta chain was sequenced in a study of T cell changes during pregnancy in multiple sclerosis. This CDR3 is built from 15 residues. Germline CDR1 SGDLS, CDR2 YYNGEE. V dropped 4 bases and J dropped 0; count of bases not matched to a gene: 7. The table came from immunoSEQ multiplex PCR; TCRdb's copy has only in-frame clones and leaves some out. In the table there are 60,000 to 85,000 clones, around 90% of which are singletons. This specimen was peripheral blood, taken after pregnancy. J is TRBJ2-7 and V is TRBV9; 7 bases are shared with TRBD1. The sequence derives from a female donor in good health, enrolled as a control in a pregnancy study. CDR3 DNA sequence: TGTGCCAGCAGCCCAGGGGGATCTTCCTCCTACGAGCAGTACTTC. Translating it yields CASSPGGSSSYEQYF.